Each of the 26 T cell receptor beta chains below was sequenced from the same sample in a study of blood T cell repertoires in COVID-19. Here immunoSEQ multiplex PCR was the method, and the copy in TCRdb shows in-frame clones only, minus some. The table has about 230,000 clones, around 83% seen once. The sequencing input was peripheral blood. These receptors were obtained from a man aged 40-55 years with active or convalescent COVID-19.

This chain uses TRBV11-2 with TRBJ1-2; D gene ambiguous. CDR3 length equals 13 residues. V was clipped by 1 base and J by 4 bases, with 7 bases between them. Germline CDR1 is SGHAT and CDR2 is FQNNGV. CDR3 nucleotide sequence: TGTGCCAGCAGCTTAGCCGGTGGCTATGGCTACACCTTC. This codes for CASSLAGGYGYTF. Full variable domain (remainder filled in from reference TRBV11-2 and TRBJ1-2): EAGVAQSPRYKIIEKRQSVAFWCNPISGHATLYWYQQILGQGPKLLIQFQNNGVVDDSQLPKDRFSAERLKGVDSTLKIQPAKLEDSAVYLCASSLAGGYGYTFGSGTRLTVV.

The CDR3 region is CATLAGGTIVYEQYF. In nucleotides, the CDR3 is TGTGCCACCTTGGCCGGCGGGACCATCGTCTACGAGCAGTACTTC. V is TRBV10-3 and J is TRBJ2-7; D might be TRBD2 (6 bases). The CDR3 runs 15 residues. Trimming removed 10 bases from V and 3 bases from J, with 22 bases in between. Per germline, CDR1 ENHRY and CDR2 SYGVKD.

V usage is TRBV5-4 and J usage is TRBJ1-2; a possible D gene is TRBD1 (5 bases). V gave up 1 base and J gave up 5 bases, with 18 bases separating them. The V gene's germline CDR1 is SGHNT and CDR2 YYREEE (reference sequence). This CDR3 comprises 16 residues. The CDR3 DNA follows: TGTGCCAGCAGCTTGTCCGGACGGGGGTTGAATTATGGCTACACCTTC. Translation: CASSLSGRGLNYGYTF.

The chain recombines TRBV11-2 with TRBJ2-3; 12 bases align to TRBD2. Germline V CDR1 and CDR2: SGHAT, FQNNGV. V shed 3 bases, J shed 5 bases, and the junction held 15 bases outside the gene matches. The CDR3 has 19 amino acids. CDR3 sequence reads: CASSFLAGGGQIRKDTQYF. Written as DNA, the CDR3 is TGTGCCAGCAGCTTCCTAGCGGGGGGGGGACAGATACGGAAAGATACGCAGTATTTT.

The chain is built from TRBV3-1 (or the pseudogene TRBV3-2) and TRBJ2-3; tentative D call: TRBD2 (6 bases). V lost 1 base and J 0 bases, leaving 11 bases between the germline ends. The CDR3 is 16 residues long. Germline CDR1 and CDR2: LGHDT and YNNKEL (reference sequence). CDR3 in DNA: TGTGCCAGCAGCCAAGGGTTAGCGGCTAGCACAGATACGCAGTATTTT. Its protein is CASSQGLAASTDTQYF.

The genes are TRBV3-1 (or the pseudogene TRBV3-2) and TRBJ1-2; D may be TRBD1 (6 bases). The CDR3 is made up of 14 amino acids. V was pared by 6 bases and J by 3 bases, with 14 bases between. Germline V lookup: CDR1 LGHDT, CDR2 YNNKEL (reference sequence). CDR3 sequence: CASRKGQEDYGYTF. The CDR3 DNA is TGTGCCAGCAGAAAGGGACAAGAAGACTATGGCTACACCTTC.

The chain recombines TRBV3-1 (or the pseudogene TRBV3-2) with TRBJ2-7, with TRBD2 as a possible D gene (5 bases). V gave up 3 bases and J gave up 3 bases, with 12 bases separating them. Germline values: CDR1 LGHDT, CDR2 YNNKEL (reference sequence). There are 14 residues in the CDR3. CDR3 region: CASSQSSRGYEQYF. CDR3 DNA: TGTGCCAGCAGCCAGAGTAGCCGGGGCTACGAGCAGTACTTC.

The chain employs TRBV7-6 and TRBJ2-5, with TRBD2 identical over 13 bases. CDR1 SGHVS and CDR2 FNYEAQ come from the germline V gene. J lost 2 bases, V lost 4 bases, and 1 base had no gene match. The CDR3 covers 15 residues. CDR3 in DNA: TGTGCCAGCAGCTCGACTAGCGGGGGGCAAGAGACCCAGTACTTC. Protein sequence: CASSSTSGGQETQYF.

The chain uses TRBV4-3 and TRBJ2-7; D uncertain. Germline V gene data show CDR1 as LGHNA and CDR2 as YSLEER. Trimming removed 0 bases from V and 5 bases from J, with 11 bases in between. CDR3 length: 14 residues. This CDR3 is CASSQDSGPNEQYF. Written as DNA, the CDR3 is TGCGCCAGCAGCCAAGACTCCGGTCCAAACGAGCAGTACTTC.

This clone was detected once. V usage is TRBV29-1 and J usage is TRBJ2-1, with a weak D call TRBD1 (6 bases). V lost 4 bases, J lost 5 bases, and 12 bases lay in between. The CDR3 is 13 residues long. Germline CDR1 SQVTM, CDR2 ANQGSEA. In DNA, the CDR3 is TGCAGCGTTGTAGGCAGGGGCAACAATGAGCAGTTCTTC. This encodes CSVVGRGNNEQFF.

The chain couples TRBV18 to TRBJ1-2; 8 positions match TRBD1. V shed 6 bases and J 4 bases; nucleotides not matched to a gene: 10. CDR3 size: 15 residues. Germline V lookup: CDR1 KGHSH, CDR2 LQKENI. CDR3 nucleotides: TGTGCCAGCTCCCGCACACAGGGGGGCCTCTATGGCTACACCTTC. This codes for CASSRTQGGLYGYTF.

This sequence joins TRBV14 and TRBJ1-1; D possibly corresponds to TRBD1 (6 bases). Trimming cost V 0 bases and J 3 bases, with 11 bases left between them. From germline, CDR1 is SGHDN and CDR2 FVKESK. There are 15 residues in the CDR3. CDR3 nucleotides: TGTGCCAGCAGCCAAGAGGACAGACTATACACTGAAGCTTTCTTT. As protein: CASSQEDRLYTEAFF.

This chain joins TRBV19 and TRBJ1-3, with D perhaps matching TRBD1 (5 bases). Trimming stripped 6 bases from V and 2 bases from J, with 14 bases between. The CDR3 contains 15 residues. Germline V gene lookup returns CDR1 LNHDA and CDR2 SQIVND (reference sequence). CDR3 sequence (DNA): TGTGCCAGTAGGTCTCAGGGCACGGCTGGAAACACCATATATTTT. This sequence encodes CASRSQGTAGNTIYF.

The rearrangement links TRBV5-4 to TRBJ2-5, with a possible D match to TRBD2 (6 bases). The CDR3 has 14 amino acids. V lost 0 bases and J 1 base, leaving 7 bases between the germline ends. Germline V gene sequence: CDR1 SGHNT, CDR2 YYREEE (reference sequence). CDR3: CASSLGDSQETQYF. The CDR3, as DNA: TGTGCCAGCAGCTTGGGGGACTCCCAAGAGACCCAGTACTTC.

This clone was detected once. The chain has TRBV29-1 and TRBJ2-3, with a weak D call TRBD2 (5 bases). The V end was cut by 5 bases, the J end by 2 bases, with 11 bases between. Germline V lookup: CDR1 SQVTM, CDR2 ANQGSEA. CDR3 size: 13 residues. The CDR3 is CSVSRGSTDTQYF. In DNA form, the CDR3 reads TGCAGCGTTTCCCGGGGATCCACAGATACGCAGTATTTT.

Only a few counts were recorded for this clone. The chain joins TRBV11-3 to TRBJ2-7, with D possibly being TRBD1 (5 bases). CDR3 length: 15 residues. Deletions cut 3 bases from V and 3 bases from J, with 15 bases between. Germline assignment: CDR1 SGHNT and CDR2 YENEEA. CDR3 DNA sequence: TGTGCCAGCAGCTTCTCCCTACGACAGATCTACGAGCAGTACTTC. Translating it yields CASSFSLRQIYEQYF.

This clone was detected once. The gene calls are TRBV15 and TRBJ2-5, with D possibly matching TRBD2 (6 bases). The CDR3 has 15 residues. The V end was cut by 0 bases, the J end by 5 bases, with 13 bases between. CDR1 and CDR2 (germline): LNHNV, YYDKDF (reference sequence). The CDR3 reads CATSRDSGVMETQYF. The CDR3 region has the DNA TGTGCCACCAGCAGAGATTCGGGGGTAATGGAGACCCAGTACTTC.

The chain links TRBV7-2 to TRBJ2-3; 8 nucleotides align to TRBD2. The CDR3 contains 14 residues. The J segment lost 4 bases and the V segment lost 6 bases, leaving 6 bases of the junction unmatched. In germline, CDR1 is SGHTA, CDR2 FQGNSA. The DNA of the CDR3 is TGTGCCAGCAGTCACGGGGGGGCATCAGATACGCAGTATTTT. Translated: CASSHGGASDTQYF.

CDR3 nucleotide sequence: TGTGCCAGCGGACCATACGGGACAGGGAACACCGGGGAGCTGTTTTTT. Its translation is CASGPYGTGNTGELFF. The V call is TRBV27, the J call TRBJ2-2, with 8 bases fitting TRBD1. Germline assignment: CDR1 MNHEY and CDR2 SMNVEV (reference sequence). V trimming: 8 bases; J trimming: 1 base; junction bases outside the gene matches: 9. The CDR3 consists of 16 residues.

V usage is TRBV2 and J usage is TRBJ2-3, with 7 positions matching TRBD1. V shed 3 bases, J shed 4 bases, and the junction held 10 bases outside the gene matches. This CDR3 is built from 16 residues. The germline CDR1 and CDR2 sequences are SNHLY and FYNNEI. The CDR3 DNA reads TGTGCCAGCAGTGAGGTAGACAGGGCAAGGGCAGATACGCAGTATTTT. Translation gives CASSEVDRARADTQYF.

The V call is TRBV5-1, the J call TRBJ2-5; D is ambiguous. The CDR3 is 13 residues long. Trimming cost V 4 bases and J 3 bases, with 10 bases left between them. Germline-derived CDR1 and CDR2 are SGHRS and YFSETQ. The CDR3: CASSLGSKETQYF. CDR3 in DNA: TGCGCCAGCAGCCTCGGTTCTAAAGAGACCCAGTACTTC.

J is TRBJ2-7 and V is TRBV5-5; 11 bases align to TRBD1. The V gene end was trimmed by 4 bases and the J gene end by 5 bases; junction bases not matched to a gene: 5. This CDR3 has 14 amino acids. The germline V gene has CDR1 SGHKS and CDR2 YYEKEE (reference sequence). Written as DNA, the CDR3 is TGTGCCAGCAGCCACGGACAGGGGGCCGACGAGCAGTACTTC. The encoded protein is CASSHGQGADEQYF.

The chain joins TRBV5-1 to TRBJ2-7; D gene uncertain. The CDR3 covers 14 residues. V was cut by 0 bases and J by 0 bases, with 7 bases left in between. The V gene's germline CDR1 is SGHRS and CDR2 YFSETQ. The chain's CDR3 is CASSLGLSSYEQYF. The CDR3 DNA is TGCGCCAGCAGCTTGGGCCTTAGCTCCTACGAGCAGTACTTC.

The J gene is TRBJ2-6, the V gene TRBV4-1, with D possibly matching TRBD2 (5 bases). This CDR3 contains 18 residues. The V end was cut by 1 base, the J end by 0 bases, with 13 bases between. The germline V gene encodes CDR1 MGHRA and CDR2 YSYEKL. The CDR3 spells CASSQANIGDSGANVLTF. CDR3 coding DNA: TGCGCCAGCAGCCAAGCGAATATCGGGGACTCTGGGGCCAACGTCCTGACTTTC.

The chain recombines TRBV6-5 with TRBJ2-7; TRBD1 matches 7 bases. The CDR3 is 15 residues long. Germline V CDR1 and CDR2: MNHEY, SVGAGI. The V and J ends lost 4 bases and 3 bases, in that order; junction bases with no gene match: 9. This chain's CDR3 is CASSLHGTEFYEQYF. The DNA for the CDR3 is TGTGCCAGCAGTTTGCACGGGACAGAGTTCTACGAGCAGTACTTC.

The sample holds one count of this clone. This chain connects TRBV4-3 to TRBJ2-7, with D maybe TRBD1 (6 bases). CDR1 is LGHNA, CDR2 YSLEER, per germline. This CDR3 region has 15 residues. Deletions cut 3 bases from V and 4 bases from J, with 16 bases between. The CDR3 coding sequence is TGCGCCAGCAGCCAGTACAGGGAGAGGGGATACGAGCAGTACTTC. The encoded protein is CASSQYRERGYEQYF.